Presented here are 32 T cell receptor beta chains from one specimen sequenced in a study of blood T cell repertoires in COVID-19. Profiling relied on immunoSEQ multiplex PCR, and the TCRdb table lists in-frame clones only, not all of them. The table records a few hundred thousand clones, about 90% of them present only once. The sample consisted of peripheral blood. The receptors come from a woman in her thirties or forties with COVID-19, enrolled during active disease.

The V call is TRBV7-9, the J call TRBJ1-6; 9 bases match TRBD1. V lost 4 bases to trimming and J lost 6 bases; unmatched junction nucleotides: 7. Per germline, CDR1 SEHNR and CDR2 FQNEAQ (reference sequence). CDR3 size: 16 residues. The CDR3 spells CASSSPGDRANSPLHF. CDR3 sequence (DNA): TGTGCCAGCAGCTCTCCAGGGGACAGGGCTAATTCACCCCTCCACTTT.

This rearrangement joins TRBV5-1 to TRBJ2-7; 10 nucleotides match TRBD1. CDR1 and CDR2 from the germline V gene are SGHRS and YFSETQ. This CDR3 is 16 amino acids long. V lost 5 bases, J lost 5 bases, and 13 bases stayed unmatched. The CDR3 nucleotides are TGCGCCAGCAGGGACAGGGGGAACCGGGTAGCTGACGAGCAGTACTTC. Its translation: CASRDRGNRVADEQYF.

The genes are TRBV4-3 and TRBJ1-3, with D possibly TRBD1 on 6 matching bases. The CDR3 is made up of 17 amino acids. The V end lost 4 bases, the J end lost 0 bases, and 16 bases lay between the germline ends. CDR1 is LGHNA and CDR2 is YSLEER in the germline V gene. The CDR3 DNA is TGCGCCAGCAGCCCTTCGTTACAGGGCGTCTCTGGAAACACCATATATTTT. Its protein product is CASSPSLQGVSGNTIYF.

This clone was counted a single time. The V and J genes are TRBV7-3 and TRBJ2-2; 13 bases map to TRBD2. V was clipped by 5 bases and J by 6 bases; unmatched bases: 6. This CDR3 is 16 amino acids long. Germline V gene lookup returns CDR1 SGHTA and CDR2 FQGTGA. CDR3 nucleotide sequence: TGTGCCAGCAGCCCTCGGACTAGCGGGAGCGCCGGGGAGCTGTTTTTT. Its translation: CASSPRTSGSAGELFF.

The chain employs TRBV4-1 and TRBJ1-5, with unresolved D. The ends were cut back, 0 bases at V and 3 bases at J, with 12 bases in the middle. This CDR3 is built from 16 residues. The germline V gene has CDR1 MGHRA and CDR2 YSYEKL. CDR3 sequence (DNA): TGCGCCAGCAGCCAAGAAGTCATCACTTCCAATCAGCCCCAGCATTTT. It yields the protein CASSQEVITSNQPQHF.

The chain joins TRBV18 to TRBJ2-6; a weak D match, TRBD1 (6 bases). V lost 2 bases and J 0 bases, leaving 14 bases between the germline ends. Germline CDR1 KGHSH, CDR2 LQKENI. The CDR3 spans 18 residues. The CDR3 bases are TGTGCCAGCTCACCATTCAGGGGCGTTAACTCTGGGGCCAACGTCCTGACTTTC. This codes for CASSPFRGVNSGANVLTF.

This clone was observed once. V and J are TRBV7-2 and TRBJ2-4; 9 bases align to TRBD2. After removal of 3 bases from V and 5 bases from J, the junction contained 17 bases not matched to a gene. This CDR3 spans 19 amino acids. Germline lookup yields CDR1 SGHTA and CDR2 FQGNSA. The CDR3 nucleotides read TGTGCCAGCAGCTTGCCTACTCGCGGGGGGGCCGGAATACAAAACATTCAGTACTTC. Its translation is CASSLPTRGGAGIQNIQYF.

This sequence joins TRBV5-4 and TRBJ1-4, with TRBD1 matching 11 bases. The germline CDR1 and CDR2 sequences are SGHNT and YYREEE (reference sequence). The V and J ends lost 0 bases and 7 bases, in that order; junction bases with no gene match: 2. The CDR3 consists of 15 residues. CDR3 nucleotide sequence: TGTGCCAGCAGCTTGGGCGGGACAGGGGGTGAAAAACTGTTTTTT. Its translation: CASSLGGTGGEKLFF.

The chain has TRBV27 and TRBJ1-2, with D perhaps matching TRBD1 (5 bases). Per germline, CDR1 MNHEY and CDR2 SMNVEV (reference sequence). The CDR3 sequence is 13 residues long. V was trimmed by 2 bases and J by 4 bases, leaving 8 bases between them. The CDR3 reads CASSLGAVYGYTF. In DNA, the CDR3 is TGTGCCAGCAGTTTAGGGGCGGTCTATGGCTACACCTTC.

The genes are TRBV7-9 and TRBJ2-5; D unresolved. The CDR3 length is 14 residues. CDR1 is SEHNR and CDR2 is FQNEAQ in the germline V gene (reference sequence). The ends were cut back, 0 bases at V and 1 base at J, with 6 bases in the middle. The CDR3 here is CASSLASGQETQYF. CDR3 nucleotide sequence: TGTGCCAGCAGCTTAGCGTCAGGCCAAGAGACCCAGTACTTC.

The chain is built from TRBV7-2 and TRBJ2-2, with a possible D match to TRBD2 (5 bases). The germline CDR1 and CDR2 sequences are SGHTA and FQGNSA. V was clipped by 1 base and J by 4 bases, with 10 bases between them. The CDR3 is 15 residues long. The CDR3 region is CASSLEGLSTGELFF. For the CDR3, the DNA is TGTGCCAGCAGCTTAGAAGGACTCTCCACCGGGGAGCTGTTTTTT.

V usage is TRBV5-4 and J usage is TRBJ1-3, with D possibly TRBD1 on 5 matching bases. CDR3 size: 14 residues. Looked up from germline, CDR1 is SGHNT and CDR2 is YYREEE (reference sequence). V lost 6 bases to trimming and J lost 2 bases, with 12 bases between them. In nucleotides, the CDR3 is TGTGCCAGCAAGGGGATCGACGCTGGAAACACCATATATTTT. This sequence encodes CASKGIDAGNTIYF.

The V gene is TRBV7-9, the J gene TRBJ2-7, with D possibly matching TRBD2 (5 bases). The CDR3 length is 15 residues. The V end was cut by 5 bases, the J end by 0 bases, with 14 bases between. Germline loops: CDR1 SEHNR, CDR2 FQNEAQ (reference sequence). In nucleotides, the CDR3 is TGTGCCAGCAGCCCCACCGAAGCGGCCTCCTACGAGCAGTACTTC. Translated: CASSPTEAASYEQYF. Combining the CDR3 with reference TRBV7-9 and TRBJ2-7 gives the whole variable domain DTGVSQNPRHKITKRGQNVTFRCDPISEHNRLYWYRQTLGQGPEFLTYFQNEAQLEKSRLLSDRFSAERPKGSFSTLEIQRTEQGDSAMYLCASSPTEAASYEQYFGPGTRLTVT.

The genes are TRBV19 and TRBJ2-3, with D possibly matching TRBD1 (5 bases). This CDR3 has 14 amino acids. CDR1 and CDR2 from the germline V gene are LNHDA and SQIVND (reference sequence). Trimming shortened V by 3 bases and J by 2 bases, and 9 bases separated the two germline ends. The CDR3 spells CASSMGLTTDTQYF. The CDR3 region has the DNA TGTGCCAGTAGTATGGGGCTAACCACAGATACGCAGTATTTT.

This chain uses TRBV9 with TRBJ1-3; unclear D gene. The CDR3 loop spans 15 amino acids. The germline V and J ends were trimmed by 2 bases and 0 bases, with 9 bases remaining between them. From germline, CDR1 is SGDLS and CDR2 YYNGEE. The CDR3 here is CASSVTETSGNTIYF. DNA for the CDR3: TGTGCCAGCAGCGTCACGGAGACCTCTGGAAACACCATATATTTT.

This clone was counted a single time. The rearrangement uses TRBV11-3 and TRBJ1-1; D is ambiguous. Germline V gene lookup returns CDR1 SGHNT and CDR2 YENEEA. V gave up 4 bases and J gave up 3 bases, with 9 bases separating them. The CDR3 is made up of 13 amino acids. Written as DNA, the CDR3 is TGTGCCAGCAGCTCTGACATCGACACTGAAGCTTTCTTT. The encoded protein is CASSSDIDTEAFF.

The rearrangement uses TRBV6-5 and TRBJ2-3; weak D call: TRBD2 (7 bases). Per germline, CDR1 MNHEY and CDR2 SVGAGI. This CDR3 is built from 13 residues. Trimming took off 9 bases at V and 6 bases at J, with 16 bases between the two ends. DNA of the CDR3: TGTGCCAGTAAACCGGGGGGCGAGGATACGCAGTATTTT. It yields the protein CASKPGGEDTQYF.

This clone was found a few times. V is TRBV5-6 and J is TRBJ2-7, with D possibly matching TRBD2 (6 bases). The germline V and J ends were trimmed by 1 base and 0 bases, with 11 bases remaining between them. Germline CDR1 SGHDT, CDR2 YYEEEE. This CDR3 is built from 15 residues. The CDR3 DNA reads TGTGCCAGCAGCTTGCCCGGGGGTCACTCCTACGAGCAGTACTTC. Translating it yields CASSLPGGHSYEQYF. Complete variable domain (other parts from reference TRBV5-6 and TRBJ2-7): DAGVTQSPTHLIKTRGQQVTLRCSPKSGHDTVSWYQQALGQGPQFIFQYYEEEERQRGNFPDRFSGHQFPNYSSELNVNALLLGDSALYLCASSLPGGHSYEQYFGPGTRLTVT.

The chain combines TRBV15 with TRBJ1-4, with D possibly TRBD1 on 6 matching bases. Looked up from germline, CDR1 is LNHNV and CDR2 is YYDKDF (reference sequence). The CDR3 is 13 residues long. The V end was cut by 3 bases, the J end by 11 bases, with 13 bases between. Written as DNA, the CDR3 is TGTGCCACCAGCAGTCTTCGGACAGCCAAACTGTTTTTT. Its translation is CATSSLRTAKLFF.

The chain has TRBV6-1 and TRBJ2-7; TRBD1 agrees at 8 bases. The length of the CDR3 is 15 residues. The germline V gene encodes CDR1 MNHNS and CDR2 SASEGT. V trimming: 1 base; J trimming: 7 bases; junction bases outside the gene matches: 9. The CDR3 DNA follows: TGTGCCAGCAGTGAAGTCGGACAGGGAACCTCGGAGCAGTACTTC. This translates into CASSEVGQGTSEQYF.

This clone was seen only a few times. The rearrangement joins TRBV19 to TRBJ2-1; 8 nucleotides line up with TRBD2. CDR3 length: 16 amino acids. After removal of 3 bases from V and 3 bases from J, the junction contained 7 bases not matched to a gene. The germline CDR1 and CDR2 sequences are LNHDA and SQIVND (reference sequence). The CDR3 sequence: CASSILAGSFYNEQFF. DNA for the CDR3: TGTGCCAGTAGTATCCTAGCGGGCAGCTTCTACAATGAGCAGTTCTTC.

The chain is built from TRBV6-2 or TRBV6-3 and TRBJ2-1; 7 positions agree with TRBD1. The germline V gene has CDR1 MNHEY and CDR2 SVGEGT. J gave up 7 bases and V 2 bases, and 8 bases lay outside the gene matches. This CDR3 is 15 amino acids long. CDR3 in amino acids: CASSYTRTGRNEQFF. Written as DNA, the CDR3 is TGTGCCAGCAGTTACACTAGGACAGGTCGGAATGAGCAGTTCTTC.

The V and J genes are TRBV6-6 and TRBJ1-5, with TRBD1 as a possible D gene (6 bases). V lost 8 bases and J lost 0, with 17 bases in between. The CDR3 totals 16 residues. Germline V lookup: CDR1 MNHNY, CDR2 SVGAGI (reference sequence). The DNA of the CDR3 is TGTGCCAGCTTTGGATGGACAGAATATAGCAATCAGCCCCAGCATTTT. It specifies CASFGWTEYSNQPQHF.

The DNA for the CDR3 is TGTGCCAGCACCTATGACAGTCAAGAGACCCAGTACTTC. Translation gives CASTYDSQETQYF. The chain uses TRBV7-9 and TRBJ2-5; a weak D match, TRBD1 (5 bases). The CDR3 is 13 amino acids. V was pared by 7 bases and J by 2 bases, with 11 bases between. CDR1 is SEHNR, CDR2 FQNEAQ, per germline (reference sequence).

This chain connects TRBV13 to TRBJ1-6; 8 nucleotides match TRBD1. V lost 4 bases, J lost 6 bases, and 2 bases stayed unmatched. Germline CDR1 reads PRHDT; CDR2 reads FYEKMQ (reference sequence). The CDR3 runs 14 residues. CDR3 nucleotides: TGTGCCAGCAGCTCCGACAGGGGTAATTCACCCCTCCACTTT. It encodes CASSSDRGNSPLHF.

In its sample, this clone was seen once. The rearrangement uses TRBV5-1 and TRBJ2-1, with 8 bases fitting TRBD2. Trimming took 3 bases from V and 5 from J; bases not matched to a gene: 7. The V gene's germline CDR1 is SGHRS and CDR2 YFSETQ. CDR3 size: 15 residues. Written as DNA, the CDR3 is TGCGCCAGCAGCTCCCTAGCGGGCAGCAACAATGAGCAGTTCTTC. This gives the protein CASSSLAGSNNEQFF.

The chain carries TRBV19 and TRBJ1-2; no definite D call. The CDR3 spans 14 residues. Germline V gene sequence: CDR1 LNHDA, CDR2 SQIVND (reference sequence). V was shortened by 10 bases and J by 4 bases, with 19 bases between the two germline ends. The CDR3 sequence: CATTRPGSPYGYTF. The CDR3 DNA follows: TGTGCCACTACCCGCCCGGGATCTCCCTATGGCTACACCTTC.

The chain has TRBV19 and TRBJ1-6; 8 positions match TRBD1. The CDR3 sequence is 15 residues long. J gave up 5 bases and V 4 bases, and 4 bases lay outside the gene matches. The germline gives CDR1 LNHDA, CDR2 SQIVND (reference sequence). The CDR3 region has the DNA TGTGCCAGTAGTAGCCGGACAGGGAATAATTCACCCCTCCACTTT. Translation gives CASSSRTGNNSPLHF.

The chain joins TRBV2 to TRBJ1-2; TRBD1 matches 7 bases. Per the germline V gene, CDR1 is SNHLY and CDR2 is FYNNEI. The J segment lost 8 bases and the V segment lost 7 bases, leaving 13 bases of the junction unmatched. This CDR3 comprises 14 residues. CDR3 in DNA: TGTGCCAGCACCACCACCCCAGGGGGAGAGGGCTACACCTTC. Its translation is CASTTTPGGEGYTF.

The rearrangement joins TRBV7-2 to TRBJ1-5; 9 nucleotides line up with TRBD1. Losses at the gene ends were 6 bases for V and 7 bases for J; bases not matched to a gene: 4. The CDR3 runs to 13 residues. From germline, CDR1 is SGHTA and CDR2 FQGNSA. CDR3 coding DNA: TGTGCCAGCAGTACAGGGGGCGGGCAGCCCCAGCATTTT. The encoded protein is CASSTGGGQPQHF.

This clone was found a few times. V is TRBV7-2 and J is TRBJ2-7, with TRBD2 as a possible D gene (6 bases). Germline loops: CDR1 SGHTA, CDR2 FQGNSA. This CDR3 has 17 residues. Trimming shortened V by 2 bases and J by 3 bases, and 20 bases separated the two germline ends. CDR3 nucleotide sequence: TGTGCCAGCAGCTTATTCAGGGCCTGGGGGGAGAACTACGAGCAGTACTTC. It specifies CASSLFRAWGENYEQYF.

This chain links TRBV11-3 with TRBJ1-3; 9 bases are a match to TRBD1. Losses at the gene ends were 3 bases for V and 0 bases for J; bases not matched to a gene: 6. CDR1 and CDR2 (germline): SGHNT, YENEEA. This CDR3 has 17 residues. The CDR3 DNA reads TGTGCCAGCAGCTTCGTGGACAGGGGATCCTCTGGAAACACCATATATTTT. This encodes CASSFVDRGSSGNTIYF.